This T cell receptor (beta chain) was profiled in a study of tumor-infiltrating lymphocytes in localized non-small cell lung cancer. Overall study findings and caveats: Only some patients had TCR sequencing, depending on available tissue.

As for this clone: The antigen is unknown.

The CDR3 extends over 17 amino acids. V lost 4 bases, J lost 1 base, and 16 bases lay in between. Looked up from germline, CDR1 is MNHEY and CDR2 is SMNVEV (reference sequence). Method: immunoSEQ multiplex PCR; TCRdb's copy keeps in-frame clones and lacks some. This sample has approximately 16,000 clones, with 40% to 45% found just once. Sequenced: lung tumor tissue. This sequence joins TRBV27 and TRBJ2-2; possibly TRBD1 for D (6 bases). The sequence came from a human donor with non-small cell lung cancer. The CDR3 loop reads CASSWARDKRNTGELFF. The DNA for the CDR3 is TGTGCCAGCAGTTGGGCCCGGGACAAGAGGAACACCGGGGAGCTGTTTTTT.